Below are 10 T cell receptor beta chains sequenced from a single sample in a study of blood T cell repertoires in COVID-19. Produced via immunoSEQ multiplex PCR; TCRdb's table is partial and in-frame only. Of more than 300,000 clones listed, more than 70% are singletons. The material sequenced was peripheral blood. The receptors shown here come from a woman in her 50s with acute or convalescent COVID-19.

V gene TRBV7-3 combines with J gene TRBJ2-7; 8 bases align to TRBD2. Germline CDR1 and CDR2: SGHTA and FQGTGA. This CDR3 contains 14 residues. V lost 2 bases and J lost 2; bases outside the gene matches: 2. The CDR3 nucleotides read TGTGCCAGCAGCTTAGGAGCGGGAGCCTACGAGCAGTACTTC. Protein: CASSLGAGAYEQYF.

As for this clone: At the DNA level, this CDR3 is encoded by other sequences in the same sample as well. V and J are TRBV19 and TRBJ1-5, with 9 bases identical to TRBD1. This CDR3 contains 14 residues. Germline lookup yields CDR1 LNHDA and CDR2 SQIVND (reference sequence). V gave up 5 bases and J gave up 1 base; unmatched junction bases: 0. Here the CDR3 DNA reads TGTGCCAGTAGTGACAGGGGGAGCAATCAGCCCCAGCATTTT. It specifies CASSDRGSNQPQHF. The variable domain in full, with the rest retrieved from reference TRBV19 and TRBJ1-5, is DGGITQSPKYLFRKEGQNVTLSCEQNLNHDAMYWYRQDPGQGLRLIYYSQIVNDFQKGDIAEGYSVSREKKESFPLTVTSAQKNPTAFYLCASSDRGSNQPQHFGDGTRLSIL.

This chain connects TRBV27 to TRBJ2-7, with TRBD2 matching over 7 bases. The CDR3 totals 15 residues. From germline, CDR1 is MNHEY and CDR2 SMNVEV (reference sequence). Trimming removed 3 bases from V and 3 bases from J; junction bases left unmatched: 8. DNA for the CDR3: TGTGCCAGCAGTTTGCCCGGGACTATATTCTACGAGCAGTACTTC. This sequence encodes CASSLPGTIFYEQYF.

This chain links TRBV7-3 with TRBJ2-1; TRBD2 aligns across 13 bases. The V segment lost 2 bases and the J segment 5 bases; nucleotides outside the gene matches: 6. From germline, CDR1 is SGHTA and CDR2 FQGTGA. The CDR3 is 17 amino acids. In nucleotides, the CDR3 is TGTGCCAGCAGCTTATTACTAGCGGGAGGGCCTGACAATGAGCAGTTCTTC. Translated: CASSLLLAGGPDNEQFF. Full variable domain (outside the CDR3, taken from reference TRBV7-3 and TRBJ2-1): GAGVSQTPSNKVTEKGKYVELRCDPISGHTALYWYRQSLGQGPEFLIYFQGTGAADDSGLPNDRFFAVRPEGSVSTLKIQRTERGDSAVYLCASSLLLAGGPDNEQFFGPGTRLTVL.

The V and J genes are TRBV9 and TRBJ2-3; TRBD2 agrees at 8 bases. The germline gives CDR1 SGDLS, CDR2 YYNGEE. CDR3 size: 16 residues. J gave up 2 bases and V 0 bases, and 5 bases lay outside the gene matches. CDR3 protein: CASSVGTSRNTDTQYF. The CDR3 nucleotides are TGTGCCAGCAGCGTAGGGACTAGCCGGAACACAGATACGCAGTATTTT.

The V gene is TRBV7-9, the J gene TRBJ2-7, with 9 bases identical to TRBD1. CDR3 size: 15 residues. Trimming cost V 5 bases and J 4 bases; bases outside gene matches: 9. Looked up from germline, CDR1 is SEHNR and CDR2 is FQNEAQ (reference sequence). In nucleotides, the CDR3 is TGTGCCAGCAGCACCTCTGGGACAGGGAATTACGAGCAGTACTTC. Protein: CASSTSGTGNYEQYF.

The chain couples TRBV9 to TRBJ1-2, with D perhaps matching TRBD1 (6 bases). Germline V gene lookup returns CDR1 SGDLS and CDR2 YYNGEE. The CDR3 is 17 residues long. V lost 0 bases, J lost 8 bases, and 23 bases lay in between. As DNA, the CDR3 is TGTGCCAGCAGCGTAGGAGGGCAGGGGTGGTCATATGGGGGCTACACCTTC. It specifies CASSVGGQGWSYGGYTF. Using reference TRBV9 and TRBJ1-2 for the parts outside the CDR3, the full variable domain is DSGVTQTPKHLITATGQRVTLRCSPRSGDLSVYWYQQSLDQGLQFLIQYYNGEERAKGNILERFSAQQFPDLHSELNLSSLELGDSALYFCASSVGGQGWSYGGYTFGSGTRLTVV.

V gene TRBV28 combines with J gene TRBJ2-5, with 7 positions matching TRBD1. The CDR3 is made up of 15 amino acids. V was pared by 4 bases and J by 3 bases, with 8 bases of the junction left unmatched. In germline, CDR1 is MDHEN, CDR2 SYDVKM. The CDR3 loop reads CASSSPGTAKETQYF. The CDR3 nucleotides are TGTGCCAGCAGTTCGCCCGGGACAGCTAAAGAGACCCAGTACTTC.

The genes are TRBV18 and TRBJ2-3; no reliable D call. This CDR3 has 14 amino acids. Germline-derived CDR1 and CDR2 are KGHSH and LQKENI. The V gene lost 1 base and the J gene lost 4 bases, with 9 bases spanning the gap. CDR3 in DNA: TGTGCCAGCTCACCACGGCAGACTTCAGATACGCAGTATTTT. Translating it yields CASSPRQTSDTQYF.

This clone has only a few counts. The chain recombines TRBV2 with TRBJ1-5; the match to TRBD1 covers 7 bases. Germline-derived CDR1 and CDR2 are SNHLY and FYNNEI. This CDR3 comprises 13 residues. V shed 5 bases, J shed 7 bases, and the junction held 5 bases outside the gene matches. In DNA, the CDR3 is TGTGCCAGCAGTCGACAGGGAGGCCAGCCCCAGCATTTT. This codes for CASSRQGGQPQHF. Together with reference TRBV2 and TRBJ1-5, the CDR3 gives the full variable domain: EPEVTQTPSHQVTQMGQEVILRCVPISNHLYFYWYRQILGQKVEFLVSFYNNEISEKSEIFDDQFSVERPDGSNFTLKIRSTKLEDSAMYFCASSRQGGQPQHFGDGTRLSIL.